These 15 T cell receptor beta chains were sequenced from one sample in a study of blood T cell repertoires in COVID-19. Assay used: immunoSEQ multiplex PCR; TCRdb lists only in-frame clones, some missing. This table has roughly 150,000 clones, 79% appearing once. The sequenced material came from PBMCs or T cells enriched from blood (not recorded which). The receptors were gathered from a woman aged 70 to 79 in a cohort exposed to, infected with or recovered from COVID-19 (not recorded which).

The CDR3 sequence: CASSVGSGSDASYNEQFF. The CDR3 coding sequence is TGTGCCAGCAGCGTCGGTAGCGGGAGCGACGCGTCCTACAATGAGCAGTTCTTC. The V gene is TRBV9, the J gene TRBJ2-1; 9 bases match TRBD2. The CDR3 contains 18 residues. The V gene end was trimmed by 2 bases and the J gene end by 1 base; junction bases not matched to a gene: 10. Looked up from germline, CDR1 is SGDLS and CDR2 is YYNGEE.

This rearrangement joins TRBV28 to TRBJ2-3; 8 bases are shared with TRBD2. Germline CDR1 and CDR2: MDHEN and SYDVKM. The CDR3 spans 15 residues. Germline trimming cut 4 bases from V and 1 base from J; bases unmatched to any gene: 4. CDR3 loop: CASSSPTSGTDTQYF. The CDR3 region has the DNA TGTGCCAGCAGTTCCCCGACTAGCGGCACAGATACGCAGTATTTT. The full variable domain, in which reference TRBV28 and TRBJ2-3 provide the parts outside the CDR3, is DVKVTQSSRYLVKRTGEKVFLECVQDMDHENMFWYRQDPGLGLRLIYFSYDVKMKEKGDIPEGYSVSREKKERFSLILESASTNQTSMYLCASSSPTSGTDTQYFGPGTRLTVL.

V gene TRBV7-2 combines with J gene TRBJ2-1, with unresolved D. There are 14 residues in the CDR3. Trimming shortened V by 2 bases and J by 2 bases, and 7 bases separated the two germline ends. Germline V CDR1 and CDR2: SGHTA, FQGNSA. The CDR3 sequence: CASSLTYPYNEQFF. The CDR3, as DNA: TGTGCCAGCAGCTTAACCTATCCCTACAATGAGCAGTTCTTC.

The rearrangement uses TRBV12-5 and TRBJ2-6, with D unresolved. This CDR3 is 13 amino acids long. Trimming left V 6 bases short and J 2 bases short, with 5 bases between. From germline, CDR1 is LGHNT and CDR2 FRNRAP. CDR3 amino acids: CASGRTGANVLTF. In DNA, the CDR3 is TGTGCTAGTGGGAGGACTGGGGCCAACGTCCTGACTTTC.

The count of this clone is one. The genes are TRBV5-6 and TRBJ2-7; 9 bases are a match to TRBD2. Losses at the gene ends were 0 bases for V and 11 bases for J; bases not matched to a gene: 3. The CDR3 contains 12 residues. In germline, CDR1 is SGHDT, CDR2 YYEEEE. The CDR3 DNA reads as TGTGCCAGCAGCTTGGTGGCGGGAGGGGAGTACTTC. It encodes CASSLVAGGEYF.

The chain's CDR3 is CASSSPPYRGNSNQPQHF. In nucleotides, the CDR3 is TGTGCCAGCAGCTCCCCCCCCTACAGGGGAAATAGCAATCAGCCCCAGCATTTT. This sequence joins TRBV7-3 and TRBJ1-5; TRBD1 matches at 7 bases. Per germline, CDR1 SGHTA and CDR2 FQGTGA. Trimming at V came to 4 bases and at J to 0 bases, leaving 12 bases not matched to a gene. CDR3 size: 18 residues.

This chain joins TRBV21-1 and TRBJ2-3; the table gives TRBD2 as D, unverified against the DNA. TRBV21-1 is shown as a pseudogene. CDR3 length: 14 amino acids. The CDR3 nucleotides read TGTGCCAGCAGCCCATTCACGGGCACAGATACGCAGTATTTT. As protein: CASSPFTGTDTQYF.

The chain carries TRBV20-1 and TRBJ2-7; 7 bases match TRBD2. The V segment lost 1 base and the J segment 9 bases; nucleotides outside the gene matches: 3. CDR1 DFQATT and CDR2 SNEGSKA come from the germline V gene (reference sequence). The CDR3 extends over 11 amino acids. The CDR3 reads CSARVGGWQYF. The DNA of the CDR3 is TGCAGTGCTAGAGTCGGGGGGTGGCAGTACTTC.

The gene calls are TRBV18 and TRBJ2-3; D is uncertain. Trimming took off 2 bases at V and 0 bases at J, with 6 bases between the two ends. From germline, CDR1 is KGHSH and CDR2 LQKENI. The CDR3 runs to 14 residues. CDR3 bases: TGTGCCAGCTCACCAACGACTAGCACAGATACGCAGTATTTT. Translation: CASSPTTSTDTQYF. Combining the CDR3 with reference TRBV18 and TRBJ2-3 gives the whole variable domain NAGVMQNPRHLVRRRGQEARLRCSPMKGHSHVYWYRQLPEEGLKFMVYLQKENIIDESGMPKERFSAEFPKEGPSILRIQQVVRGDSAAYFCASSPTTSTDTQYFGPGTRLTVL.

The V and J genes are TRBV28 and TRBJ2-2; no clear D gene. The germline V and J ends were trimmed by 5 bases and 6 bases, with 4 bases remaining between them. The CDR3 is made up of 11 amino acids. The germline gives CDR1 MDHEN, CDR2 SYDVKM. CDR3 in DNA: TGTGCCAGCAGTGACTCCGGGGAGCTGTTTTTT. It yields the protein CASSDSGELFF.

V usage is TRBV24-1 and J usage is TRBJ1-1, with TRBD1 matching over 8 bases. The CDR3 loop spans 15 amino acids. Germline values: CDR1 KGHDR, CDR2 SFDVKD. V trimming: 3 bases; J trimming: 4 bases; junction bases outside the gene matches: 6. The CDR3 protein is CATSDGQGRSTEAFF. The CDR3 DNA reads TGTGCCACCAGTGATGGACAGGGACGGAGCACTGAAGCTTTCTTT.

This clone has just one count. The CDR3 here is CAWRGGGKGYTF. The CDR3 region has the DNA TGTGCCTGGAGGGGCGGGGGCAAGGGCTACACCTTC. This chain connects TRBV30 to TRBJ1-2; tentative D call: TRBD1 (6 bases). V shed 3 bases and J shed 8 bases, with 13 bases lying between them. The CDR3 is 12 amino acids. CDR1 is GTSNPN and CDR2 is SVGIG in the germline V gene (reference sequence).

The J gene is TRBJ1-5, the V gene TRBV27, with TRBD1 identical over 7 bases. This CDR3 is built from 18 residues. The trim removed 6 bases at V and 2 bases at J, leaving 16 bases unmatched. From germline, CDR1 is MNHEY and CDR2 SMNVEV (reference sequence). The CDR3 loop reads CASSPESLTGRGNQPQHF. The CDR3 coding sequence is TGTGCCAGCAGCCCAGAAAGTTTGACAGGGAGAGGCAATCAGCCCCAGCATTTT.

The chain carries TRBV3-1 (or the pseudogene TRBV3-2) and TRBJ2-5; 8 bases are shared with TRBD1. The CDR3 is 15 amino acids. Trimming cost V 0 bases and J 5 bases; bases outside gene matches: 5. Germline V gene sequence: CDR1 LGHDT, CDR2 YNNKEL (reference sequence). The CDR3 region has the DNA TGTGCCAGCAGCCAAGACAGGGGGCTTAAGGAGACCCAGTACTTC. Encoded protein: CASSQDRGLKETQYF.

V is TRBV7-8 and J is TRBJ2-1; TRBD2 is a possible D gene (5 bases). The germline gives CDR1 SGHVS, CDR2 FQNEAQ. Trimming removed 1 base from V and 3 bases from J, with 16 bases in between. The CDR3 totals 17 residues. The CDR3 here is CASSLVAVLGNYNEQFF. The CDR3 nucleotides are TGTGCCAGCAGCTTAGTGGCAGTGCTCGGGAACTACAATGAGCAGTTCTTC. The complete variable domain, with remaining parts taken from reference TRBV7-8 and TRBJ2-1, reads GAGVSQSPRYKVAKRGQDVALRCDPISGHVSLFWYQQALGQGPEFLTYFQNEAQLDKSGLPSDRFFAERPEGSVSTLKIQRTQQEDSAVYLCASSLVAVLGNYNEQFFGPGTRLTVL.